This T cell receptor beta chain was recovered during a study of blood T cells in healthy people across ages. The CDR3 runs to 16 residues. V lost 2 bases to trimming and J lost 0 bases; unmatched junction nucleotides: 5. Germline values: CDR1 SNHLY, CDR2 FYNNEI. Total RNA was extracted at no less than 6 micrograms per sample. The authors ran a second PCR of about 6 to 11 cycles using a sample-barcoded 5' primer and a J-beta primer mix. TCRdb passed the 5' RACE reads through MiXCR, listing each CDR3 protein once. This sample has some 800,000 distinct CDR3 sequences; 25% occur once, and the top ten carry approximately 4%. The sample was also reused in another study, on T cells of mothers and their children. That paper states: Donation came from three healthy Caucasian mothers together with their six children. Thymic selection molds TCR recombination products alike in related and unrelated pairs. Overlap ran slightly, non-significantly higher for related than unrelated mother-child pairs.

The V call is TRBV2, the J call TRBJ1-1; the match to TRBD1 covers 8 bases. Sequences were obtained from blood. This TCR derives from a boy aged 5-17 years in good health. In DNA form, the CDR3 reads TGTGCCAGCAGTGAATCACAGGGGGTTATGAACACTGAAGCTTTCTTT. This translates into CASSESQGVMNTEAFF. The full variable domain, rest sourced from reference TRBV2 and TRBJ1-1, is EPEVTQTPSHQVTQMGQEVILRCVPISNHLYFYWYRQILGQKVEFLVSFYNNEISEKSEIFDDQFSVERPDGSNFTLKIRSTKLEDSAMYFCASSESQGVMNTEAFFGQGTRLTVV.